These 5 T cell receptor beta chains originate from one sample sequenced in a study of T cell responses to AZD1222 COVID-19 vaccine. Profiled with immunoSEQ multiplex PCR; TCRdb holds only in-frame clones, not every one. The sample yields fewer than 120,000 clones, about 90% seen once. Here the sequenced sample was peripheral blood, taken 28 days after the second AZD1222 dose. These receptors all come from an adult who received the AZD1222 COVID-19 vaccine.

The V and J genes are TRBV27 and TRBJ2-7; D perhaps matches TRBD1 (5 bases). CDR3 length: 13 residues. V gave up 2 bases and J gave up 2 bases, with 7 bases separating them. CDR1 and CDR2 from the germline V gene are MNHEY and SMNVEV (reference sequence). The CDR3, as DNA: TGTGCCAGCAGTTTAGCCAGGGCCTACGAGCAGTACTTC. Translation: CASSLARAYEQYF.

The rearrangement joins TRBV10-3 to TRBJ2-7, with D tentatively TRBD2 (5 bases). In germline, CDR1 is ENHRY, CDR2 SYGVKD. CDR3 length: 12 residues. V was trimmed by 8 bases and J by 6 bases, leaving 14 bases between them. The CDR3 spells CAIAPVSGEQYF. CDR3 bases: TGTGCCATCGCTCCGGTGAGCGGCGAGCAGTACTTC.

The V call is TRBV28, the J call TRBJ1-1; D gene uncertain. The germline V gene has CDR1 MDHEN and CDR2 SYDVKM. The CDR3 covers 13 residues. V lost 6 bases and J 0 bases, leaving 8 bases between the germline ends. In DNA, the CDR3 is TGTGCCAGCAGGGACGAATTGAACACTGAAGCTTTCTTT. Protein: CASRDELNTEAFF.

The V call is TRBV2, the J call TRBJ2-3; D is ambiguous. The CDR3 has 14 amino acids. Germline V gene data show CDR1 as SNHLY and CDR2 as FYNNEI. The germline V and J ends were trimmed by 7 bases and 3 bases, with 14 bases remaining between them. CDR3 sequence: CASTASGETDTQYF. The CDR3 DNA follows: TGTGCCAGCACTGCTAGTGGAGAGACAGATACGCAGTATTTT. The entire variable domain, with the rest obtained from reference TRBV2 and TRBJ2-3, is as follows: EPEVTQTPSHQVTQMGQEVILRCVPISNHLYFYWYRQILGQKVEFLVSFYNNEISEKSEIFDDQFSVERPDGSNFTLKIRSTKLEDSAMYFCASTASGETDTQYFGPGTRLTVL.

The table lists this clone with a count of one. The rearrangement links TRBV20-1 to TRBJ2-3, with D tentatively TRBD1 (6 bases). The CDR3 covers 14 residues. V was trimmed by 3 bases and J by 2 bases, leaving 12 bases between them. Germline V CDR1 and CDR2: DFQATT, SNEGSKA (reference sequence). In DNA form, the CDR3 reads TGCAGTGCTAGTTTGGGGGCCGACACAGATACGCAGTATTTT. Amino acids: CSASLGADTDTQYF.